This T cell receptor beta chain came from a study of T cell responses to AZD1222 COVID-19 vaccine. Study outcomes and limitations: Vaccine-associated CD4 TCRs ranged over spike, dominating at 160-218 and 743-854. Possibly, clonal diversity was underestimated; donors were largely white British and included more females.

The V and J ends lost 0 bases and 7 bases, in that order; junction bases with no gene match: 10. Germline CDR1 reads KGHSH; CDR2 reads LQKENI. The CDR3 has 16 residues. Comments on this clone: Antigen unknown.

Assay used: immunoSEQ multiplex PCR; TCRdb lists only in-frame clones, some missing. The sample is made up of 150,000 or so clones, and the top ten hold 2.2% of it. The receptor comes from an adult in good health. V is TRBV18 and J is TRBJ2-5, with 8 bases identical to TRBD1. The specimen sequenced was peripheral blood. The CDR3 nucleotides read TGTGCCAGCTCACCACCGATCGGGGACAGGTCGCGGACCCAGTACTTC. Translating it yields CASSPPIGDRSRTQYF. Together with reference TRBV18 and TRBJ2-5, the CDR3 gives the full variable domain: NAGVMQNPRHLVRRRGQEARLRCSPMKGHSHVYWYRQLPEEGLKFMVYLQKENIIDESGMPKERFSAEFPKEGPSILRIQQVVRGDSAAYFCASSPPIGDRSRTQYFGPGTRLLVL.